These T cell receptor beta chains were read from a single sample in a study of tumor and adjacent non-tumor tissue in lung cancer. MiXCR, applied by TCRdb to the multiplex PCR reads, yields one record per CDR3 protein. The sample records under 150,000 distinct CDR3 sequences, 66% being singletons. Sample: lung tumor tissue. The source is a man aged 60-69 years with small cell lung cancer. CDR3s include the opening cysteine and the closing phenylalanine or tryptophan. A D gene is named only where the DNA matches it firmly. A row's size may be missing; if present it is once, few, many or a size class.

clone_size j_call v_call d_call cdr3_nt cdr3_aa
. TRBJ2-5 TRBV29-1 . TGCAGCGTTGAAGTACGGCAGGTGGGGACCCAGTACTTC CSVEVRQVGTQYF
. TRBJ2-5 TRBV20-1 . TGCAGTGCTAAAGGTCGAGAGACCCAGTACTTC CSAKGRETQYF
once TRBJ2-2 TRBV11-2 . TGTGCCAGCAACCCCCTAGGTGGAGGCACCGGGAAGCTGTTTTTT CASNPLGGGTGKLFF
many TRBJ2-4 TRBV20-1 . TGCAGTGCTAGAGAAGGGGGAGGGGCCAAAAACATTCAGTACTTC CSAREGGGAKNIQYF
. TRBJ1-1 TRBV29-1 . TGCAGCGTCTCAACAGGGTTGAACACTGAAGCTTTCTTT CSVSTGLNTEAFF
. TRBJ1-2 TRBV11-2 TRBD1 TGTGCCAGCAGCTCGGGACAGCGTGCTATTGGCTACACCTTC CASSSGQRAIGYTF
few TRBJ2-3 TRBV4-2 TRBD2 TGTGCCAGCAGCCAACCGACTAGCGGGGGCACAGATACGCAGTATTTT CASSQPTSGGTDTQYF
. TRBJ1-5 TRBV11-2 . TGTGCCAGCAGCCATACGGGCAGGGGCAATCAACCCCAGCATTTT CASSHTGRGNQPQHF
many TRBJ2-7 TRBV20-1 . TGCAGTGCTAGGCTTGGGGGTAGCGAGCAGTACTTC CSARLGGSEQYF
many TRBJ2-7 TRBV6-6 . TGTGCCAGCAGTTACAAGGGTGGTCCCTACGAGCAGTACTTC CASSYKGGPYEQYF
. TRBJ1-2 TRBV6-1 . TGTGCCAGCAGTGTTTCCGGGGCTGGGCATGGGCGCTGCACCTTC CASSVSGAGHGRCTF
. TRBJ2-2 TRBV6-1 TRBD2 TGTGTCAGCACTTGGACTTGCGGGAGATCCGGGGAGCTGTTTTTT CVSTWTCGRSGELFF
many TRBJ2-5 TRBV6-1 TRBD2 TGTGCCAGCAGTGTCCGGTTACCGGGACTAGCGGGAGAGACCCAGTACTTC CASSVRLPGLAGETQYF
few TRBJ1-1 TRBV20-1 . TGCAGTGCAAGCCCCAACACTGAAGCTTTCTTT CSASPNTEAFF
many TRBJ2-5 TRBV29-1 TRBD1 TGCAGCGTTGACAGGGGGCAAGAGACCCAGTACTTC CSVDRGQETQYF
. TRBJ2-1 TRBV11-2 . TGTGCCTGCAGCTTCACGGGGCCTCTCCACAATGAGCAGTTCTTC CACSFTGPLHNEQFF